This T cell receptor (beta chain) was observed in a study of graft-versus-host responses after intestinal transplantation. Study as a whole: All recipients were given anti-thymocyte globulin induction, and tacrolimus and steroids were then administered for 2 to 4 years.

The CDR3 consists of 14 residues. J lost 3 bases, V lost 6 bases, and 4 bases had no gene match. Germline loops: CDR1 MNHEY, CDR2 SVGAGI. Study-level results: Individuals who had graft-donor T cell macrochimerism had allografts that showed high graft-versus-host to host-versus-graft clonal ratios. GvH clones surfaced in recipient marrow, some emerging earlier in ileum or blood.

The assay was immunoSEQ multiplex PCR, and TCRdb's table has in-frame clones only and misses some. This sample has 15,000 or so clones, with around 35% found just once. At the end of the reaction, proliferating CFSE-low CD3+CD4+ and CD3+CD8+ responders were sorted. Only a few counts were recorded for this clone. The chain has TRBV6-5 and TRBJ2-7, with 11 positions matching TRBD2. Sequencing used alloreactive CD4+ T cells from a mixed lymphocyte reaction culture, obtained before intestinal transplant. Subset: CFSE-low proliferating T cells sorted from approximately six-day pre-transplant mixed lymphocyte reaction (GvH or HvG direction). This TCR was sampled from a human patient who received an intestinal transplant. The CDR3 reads CASSRLAGNYEQYF. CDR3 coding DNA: TGTGCCAGCAGCCGACTAGCGGGGAACTACGAGCAGTACTTC.